The 30 T cell receptor beta chains below all came from one sample that was sequenced in a study of blood T cell repertoires in COVID-19. Assay: immunoSEQ multiplex PCR; the TCRdb copy retains only in-frame clones and omits some. The sample shows about 110,000 clones, less than 85% of them seen only once. Material: peripheral blood. The origin of the receptors is a woman aged 60-75 years with acute or convalescent COVID-19.

The V and J genes are TRBV6-2 or TRBV6-3 and TRBJ2-1, with D unclear. The germline CDR1 and CDR2 sequences are MNHEY and SVGEGT. Deletions cut 6 bases from V and 2 bases from J, with 8 bases between. The CDR3 is 13 amino acids. CDR3 residues: CASSLVPYNEQFF. The CDR3 bases are TGTGCCAGCAGCCTAGTGCCCTACAATGAGCAGTTCTTC.

CDR3 in amino acids: CASTGDQETQYF. The CDR3 DNA reads as TGTGCCAGCACCGGGGATCAAGAGACCCAGTACTTC. The chain combines TRBV2 with TRBJ2-5; a weak D match, TRBD2 (5 bases). Germline CDR1 and CDR2: SNHLY and FYNNEI. V was shortened by 7 bases and J by 2 bases, with 8 bases between the two germline ends. CDR3 length: 12 amino acids.

Only one count was recorded for this clone. J is TRBJ1-5 and V is TRBV6-5; D is unresolved. The CDR3 is 13 amino acids. Trimming took off 2 bases at V and 9 bases at J, with 11 bases between the two ends. Germline CDR1 MNHEY, CDR2 SVGAGI. CDR3 residues: CASSYTIRGPQHF. The CDR3 DNA reads TGTGCCAGCAGTTACACCATCCGGGGGCCCCAGCATTTT.

The rearrangement uses TRBV12-3 or TRBV12-4 and TRBJ1-2; possibly TRBD1 for D (6 bases). This CDR3 is built from 13 residues. V dropped 6 bases and J dropped 4 bases, with 12 bases sitting between them. The CDR3 coding sequence is TGTGCCAGCAGCCGGGACAAGTTCTATGGCTACACCTTC. It translates to CASSRDKFYGYTF.

The J gene is TRBJ2-3, the V gene TRBV4-1; possibly TRBD2 for D (7 bases). The CDR3 sequence is 14 residues long. Trimming shortened V by 6 bases and J by 6 bases, and 16 bases separated the two germline ends. Per germline, CDR1 MGHRA and CDR2 YSYEKL. The CDR3 spells CASSMGGAGDTQYF. CDR3 sequence (DNA): TGCGCCAGCAGTATGGGGGGGGCTGGTGATACGCAGTATTTT.

The chain employs TRBV28 and TRBJ1-6, with 7 positions matching TRBD1. This CDR3 has 16 residues. Trimming removed 6 bases from V and 9 bases from J; junction bases left unmatched: 14. In germline, CDR1 is MDHEN, CDR2 SYDVKM. The CDR3 loop reads CASRPRQGSSSSPLHF. CDR3 bases: TGTGCCAGCAGACCTAGACAGGGCTCGTCATCTTCACCCCTCCACTTT.

The chain uses TRBV3-1 (or the pseudogene TRBV3-2) and TRBJ1-5; TRBD1 matches 8 bases. CDR1 is LGHDT, CDR2 YNNKEL, per germline (reference sequence). The CDR3 extends over 14 amino acids. J was trimmed by 6 bases and V by 2 bases; bases with no gene match: 3. The CDR3 DNA sequence: TGTGCCAGCAGCCAACGGACAGGGAGTCAGCCCCAGCATTTT. Residues: CASSQRTGSQPQHF.

This clone was recorded a few times. V is TRBV7-3 and J is TRBJ1-1; the match to TRBD1 covers 9 bases. Germline V gene data show CDR1 as SGHTA and CDR2 as FQGTGA. The CDR3 has 15 residues. V shed 5 bases and J 2 bases; nucleotides not matched to a gene: 6. The CDR3 here is CASSTTGGVNTEAFF. DNA of the CDR3: TGTGCCAGCAGCACGACAGGGGGGGTCAACACTGAAGCTTTCTTT.

The rearrangement uses TRBV28 and TRBJ1-4; unclear D gene. Deletions cut 2 bases from V and 5 bases from J, with 15 bases between. From germline, CDR1 is MDHEN and CDR2 SYDVKM. The CDR3 contains 16 residues. The CDR3 loop is CASSLPGQVGNEKLFF. The CDR3 coding sequence is TGTGCCAGCAGTTTACCGGGTCAAGTCGGGAATGAAAAACTGTTTTTT.

The chain has TRBV6-2 or TRBV6-3 and TRBJ2-3; 8 bases map to TRBD2. CDR1 and CDR2 from the germline V gene are MNHEY and SVGEGT. The CDR3 runs 18 residues. V trimming: 3 bases; J trimming: 1 base; junction bases outside the gene matches: 12. In DNA form, the CDR3 reads TGTGCCAGCAGTTATACGGGACTAGAGAAGTTCCGCACAGATACGCAGTATTTT. It translates to CASSYTGLEKFRTDTQYF.

This clone has more than one count but fewer than ten. The chain joins TRBV19 to TRBJ1-1; D remains unclear. V shed 4 bases and J shed 2 bases, with 5 bases lying between them. Germline CDR1 and CDR2: LNHDA and SQIVND (reference sequence). The CDR3 loop spans 12 amino acids. For the CDR3, the DNA is TGTGCCAGTAGTACGGGAAACACTGAAGCTTTCTTT. This encodes CASSTGNTEAFF.

This chain connects TRBV18 to TRBJ2-1, with TRBD2 as a possible D gene (5 bases). The V gene lost 1 base and the J gene lost 0 bases, with 10 bases spanning the gap. Germline values: CDR1 KGHSH, CDR2 LQKENI. This CDR3 is built from 16 residues. CDR3 in amino acids: CASSPRGGSSYNEQFF. The DNA of the CDR3 is TGTGCCAGCTCACCACGAGGCGGGTCCTCCTACAATGAGCAGTTCTTC. Filled out from reference TRBV18 and TRBJ2-1, the complete variable domain reads NAGVMQNPRHLVRRRGQEARLRCSPMKGHSHVYWYRQLPEEGLKFMVYLQKENIIDESGMPKERFSAEFPKEGPSILRIQQVVRGDSAAYFCASSPRGGSSYNEQFFGPGTRLTVL.

This chain links TRBV23-1 with TRBJ2-4; the D is unclear. TRBV23-1 is given ORF status, its function remaining uncertain. The CDR3 runs 14 residues. The V end lost 6 bases, the J end lost 3 bases, and 12 bases lay between the germline ends. CDR3 in amino acids: CASRRPRYKNIQYF. In nucleotides, the CDR3 is TGCGCCAGCAGGCGCCCCCGCTACAAAAACATTCAGTACTTC.

The genes are TRBV28 and TRBJ2-1; D uncertain. Trimming cost V 8 bases and J 2 bases, with 7 bases left between them. The CDR3 consists of 12 residues. CDR1 is MDHEN and CDR2 is SYDVKM in the germline V gene. CDR3 loop: CASCPTYNEQFF. CDR3 nucleotide sequence: TGTGCCAGCTGTCCCACCTACAATGAGCAGTTCTTC.

This sequence joins TRBV19 and TRBJ1-1; 10 bases agree with TRBD1. In germline, CDR1 is LNHDA, CDR2 SQIVND (reference sequence). V was pared by 6 bases and J by 14 bases, with 9 bases of the junction left unmatched. The CDR3 runs 12 residues. CDR3: CASSPTPDRGFF. For the CDR3, the DNA is TGTGCCAGTAGCCCCACCCCGGACAGGGGGTTCTTT.

This clone was observed once. J is TRBJ2-2 and V is TRBV7-2; 9 bases agree with TRBD1. The length of the CDR3 is 16 residues. Germline trimming cut 1 base from V and 5 bases from J; bases unmatched to any gene: 5. Germline V gene data show CDR1 as SGHTA and CDR2 as FQGNSA. CDR3 region: CASSLGTGVQTGELFF. In nucleotides, the CDR3 is TGTGCCAGCAGCTTAGGGACAGGGGTCCAGACCGGGGAGCTGTTTTTT.

This rearrangement joins TRBV5-1 to TRBJ2-3; D is possibly TRBD2 (5 bases). The CDR3 totals 16 residues. The V gene lost 2 bases and the J gene lost 0 bases, with 13 bases spanning the gap. Germline CDR1 and CDR2: SGHRS and YFSETQ. The CDR3 region is CASSLSGEGSTDTQYF. The CDR3 DNA reads as TGCGCCAGCAGCTTAAGCGGAGAGGGTAGCACAGATACGCAGTATTTT.

V gene TRBV18 combines with J gene TRBJ2-4; TRBD1 might be the D (5 bases). V lost 8 bases and J lost 0, with 8 bases in between. The CDR3 is 13 residues long. The germline CDR1 and CDR2 sequences are KGHSH and LQKENI. The CDR3 DNA reads as TGTGCCAGCCGGACATTAGCCAAAAACATTCAGTACTTC. Protein product: CASRTLAKNIQYF.

The V gene is TRBV30, the J gene TRBJ1-5; 10 nucleotides agree with TRBD1. The germline gives CDR1 GTSNPN, CDR2 SVGIG (reference sequence). The CDR3 runs 16 residues. The V segment lost 0 bases and the J segment 4 bases; nucleotides outside the gene matches: 6. The CDR3: CAWSVEWDRGNQPQHF. CDR3 sequence (DNA): TGTGCCTGGAGTGTAGAGTGGGACAGGGGTAATCAGCCCCAGCATTTT.

This clone was observed a handful of times. The V gene is TRBV19, the J gene TRBJ1-2; no clear D gene. The CDR3 spans 15 residues. Germline loops: CDR1 LNHDA, CDR2 SQIVND (reference sequence). V was trimmed by 3 bases and J by 0 bases, leaving 11 bases between them. CDR3 in amino acids: CASSIPAVSNYGYTF. CDR3 sequence (DNA): TGTGCCAGTAGTATCCCAGCGGTGTCTAACTATGGCTACACCTTC.

V is TRBV2 and J is TRBJ2-2; D is perhaps TRBD2 (5 bases). Germline values: CDR1 SNHLY, CDR2 FYNNEI. This CDR3 is 16 amino acids long. The V gene lost 6 bases and the J gene lost 4 bases, with 18 bases spanning the gap. DNA of the CDR3: TGTGCCAGCAGAGCGGAAGGAGCCGTCGCCACCGGGGAGCTGTTTTTT. Amino acid sequence: CASRAEGAVATGELFF.

There are a few counts of this clone. The chain links TRBV29-1 to TRBJ2-2, with 7 positions matching TRBD1. The CDR3 length is 13 residues. Trimming at V came to 6 bases and at J to 5 bases, leaving 6 bases not matched to a gene. Germline values: CDR1 SQVTM, CDR2 ANQGSEA. The CDR3 loop reads CSVENRGTGELFF. CDR3 bases: TGCAGCGTCGAGAACAGGGGAACCGGGGAGCTGTTTTTT.

J is TRBJ1-2 and V is TRBV19, with D possibly being TRBD1 (6 bases). CDR1 and CDR2 (germline): LNHDA, SQIVND (reference sequence). The CDR3 consists of 13 residues. Trimming shortened V by 6 bases and J by 4 bases, and 12 bases separated the two germline ends. In nucleotides, the CDR3 is TGTGCCAGTAGGACAGGAGAATTCTATGGCTACACCTTC. Its protein product is CASRTGEFYGYTF.

The rearrangement uses TRBV20-1 and TRBJ2-3; 8 bases are shared with TRBD2. CDR3 length: 17 amino acids. CDR1 and CDR2 from the germline V gene are DFQATT and SNEGSKA (reference sequence). V shed 3 bases and J 3 bases; nucleotides not matched to a gene: 14. CDR3 sequence reads: CSASSGVLRESTDTQYF. CDR3 nucleotide sequence: TGCAGTGCTAGTAGCGGGGTTCTGCGGGAGTCAACAGATACGCAGTATTTT.

The chain is built from TRBV19 and TRBJ1-2, with D tentatively TRBD1 (6 bases). Germline V gives CDR1 LNHDA, CDR2 SQIVND (reference sequence). Trimming removed 5 bases at V and 2 bases at J, with 15 bases between. The CDR3 extends over 15 amino acids. For the CDR3, the DNA is TGTGCCAGTAGTTTGTCCCCGACAGGCAACTATGGCTACACCTTC. As protein: CASSLSPTGNYGYTF.

This clone was observed once. This rearrangement joins TRBV15 to TRBJ2-5; D is ambiguous. CDR3 size: 13 residues. V lost 0 bases and J lost 5, with 7 bases in between. Germline V CDR1 and CDR2: LNHNV, YYDKDF (reference sequence). The CDR3 sequence is CATSRDVGETQYF. CDR3 nucleotide sequence: TGTGCCACCAGCAGAGATGTCGGTGAGACCCAGTACTTC.

The rearrangement joins TRBV19 to TRBJ1-2; possibly TRBD1 for D (5 bases). Trimming took off 4 bases at V and 4 bases at J, with 19 bases between the two ends. Germline V gene sequence: CDR1 LNHDA, CDR2 SQIVND (reference sequence). The length of the CDR3 is 16 residues. CDR3 region: CASSNATNRLSYGYTF. The CDR3 DNA reads TGTGCCAGTAGTAACGCCACTAACAGGTTAAGCTATGGCTACACCTTC.

The chain combines TRBV20-1 with TRBJ2-3; 8 nucleotides align to TRBD2. The length of the CDR3 is 14 residues. V lost 3 bases and J lost 5; bases outside the gene matches: 7. Germline CDR1 reads DFQATT; CDR2 reads SNEGSKA (reference sequence). CDR3 in DNA: TGCAGTGCTAGTTCTCGGAGCGGGAGAGATACGCAGTATTTT. It codes for CSASSRSGRDTQYF.

This rearrangement joins TRBV14 to TRBJ1-1; D might be TRBD1 (5 bases). V was shortened by 4 bases and J by 1 base, with 10 bases between the two germline ends. This CDR3 comprises 14 residues. The V gene's germline CDR1 is SGHDN and CDR2 FVKESK. The CDR3 protein is CASSLIGGNTEAFF. CDR3 coding DNA: TGTGCCAGCAGCCTGATCGGGGGGAACACTGAAGCTTTCTTT.

The V and J genes are TRBV6-5 and TRBJ2-2, with D tentatively TRBD1 (6 bases). Germline V gene sequence: CDR1 MNHEY, CDR2 SVGAGI. The CDR3 has 15 residues. V was clipped by 4 bases and J by 4 bases, with 13 bases between them. The CDR3 sequence is CASSFAGTITGELFF. The CDR3 bases are TGTGCCAGCAGTTTTGCCGGGACAATCACCGGGGAGCTGTTTTTT.